This section outlines one TCR beta chain sequence together with its context. The antigen is not known. Profiling relied on immunoSEQ multiplex PCR, and the TCRdb table lists in-frame clones only, not all of them. The repertoire holds roughly 150,000 clones, with approximately 93% as singletons. This entry comes from a study of T cell responses to AZD1222 COVID-19 vaccine. V was cut by 3 bases and J by 0 bases, with 13 bases left in between. The germline V gene has CDR1 SGHTS and CDR2 YDEGEE. This CDR3 is built from 16 residues. The study's findings and limits: White British people made up most donors, females outnumbered males, and clonal diversity was possibly underestimated. The study found vaccine-associated CD4 TCRs spanning spike, dominant at 160-218 and 743-854.

The chain couples TRBV5-8 to TRBJ1-3; D possibly corresponds to TRBD1 (5 bases). The starting material was peripheral blood, obtained 28 days after the second AZD1222 dose. The clonotype comes from an adult who received the AZD1222 COVID-19 vaccine. The CDR3 DNA sequence: TGTGCCAGCAGCTCCGGGACGGTCAGCTCTGGAAACACCATATATTTT. Protein: CASSSGTVSSGNTIYF.